This T cell receptor beta chain derives from a study of T cells in Graves' hyperthyroidism and ophthalmopathy. Germline V gene data show CDR1 as MGHRA and CDR2 as YSYEKL. This CDR3 contains 14 residues. V lost 0 bases to trimming and J lost 11 bases, with 13 bases between them. Researchers amplified the TCR beta CDR3 regions from RNA transcripts. The TCR CDR3 first-round RT-PCR relied on the HTBI primer set. Each CDR3 protein is one row after TCRdb ran MiXCR on the multiplex PCR reads. The sample shows a few hundred thousand distinct CDR3 sequences, roughly 19% of them seen only once. The specimen was blood. The chain carries TRBV4-1 and TRBJ1-4; D uncertain. This clonotype was sampled from a man between 45 and 60 years old with Graves' ophthalmopathy. Written as DNA, the CDR3 is TGCGCCAGCAGCCAAGACGGGGAGGGTCTTAAACTGTTTTTT. Protein sequence: CASSQDGEGLKLFF.